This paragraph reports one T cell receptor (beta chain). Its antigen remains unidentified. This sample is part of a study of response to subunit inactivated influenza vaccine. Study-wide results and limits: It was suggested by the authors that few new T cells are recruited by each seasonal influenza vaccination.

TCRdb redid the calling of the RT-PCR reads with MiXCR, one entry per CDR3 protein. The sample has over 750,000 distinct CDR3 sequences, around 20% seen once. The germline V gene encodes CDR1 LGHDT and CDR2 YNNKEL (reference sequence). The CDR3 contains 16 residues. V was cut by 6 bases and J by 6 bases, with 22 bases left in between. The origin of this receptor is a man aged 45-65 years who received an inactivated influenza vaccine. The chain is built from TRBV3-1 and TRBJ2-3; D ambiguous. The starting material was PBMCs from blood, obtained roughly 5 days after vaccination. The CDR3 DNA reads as TGTGCCAGCAGACTCGACCGGGCCGGGTTGGGGGATACGCAGTATTTT. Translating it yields CASRLDRAGLGDTQYF.